This T cell receptor beta chain was found in a study of blood T cell repertoires in COVID-19. As for the study in general: From the United States, Italy and Spain came samples of acute and convalescent COVID-19. PBMCs, B-cell-depleted T cells, or T cells were the source of the cDNA or gDNA that made up the material.

Trimming cost V 2 bases and J 7 bases, with 8 bases left between them. This CDR3 is 13 amino acids long. As processed by the authors: Amplifying reference gene primers gave estimates of nucleated cell counts. Here immunoSEQ multiplex PCR was the method, and the copy in TCRdb shows in-frame clones only, minus some. D and trimming were read from the DNA, whereas the V and J calls and clone size are those reported in that table. The sample has 200,000 to 300,000 clones; roughly 86% are singletons. The receptor was derived from a woman aged 60-75 years with COVID-19, enrolled during active disease. The chain links TRBV12-3 or TRBV12-4 to TRBJ2-2, with D maybe TRBD1 (6 bases). Sequenced input: peripheral blood. The CDR3 sequence is CASSLTGSGELFF. The CDR3 DNA sequence: TGTGCCAGCAGTTTAACAGGGAGCGGGGAGCTGTTTTTT.